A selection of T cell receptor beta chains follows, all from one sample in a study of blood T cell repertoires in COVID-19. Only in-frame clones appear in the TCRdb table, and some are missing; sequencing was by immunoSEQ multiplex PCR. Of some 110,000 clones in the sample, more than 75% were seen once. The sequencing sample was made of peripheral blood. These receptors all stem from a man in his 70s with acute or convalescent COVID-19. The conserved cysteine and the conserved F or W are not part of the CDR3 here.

ATSGGKGTEAF,TRBJ1-1,TRBV24-1
ASSTPAGDTQY,TRBJ2-3,TRBV5-1
ASSDTLNYGYT,TRBJ1-2,TRBV10-1
ASRRQGYEQY,TRBJ2-7,TRBV2
ASRGGSLAKNIQY,TRBJ2-4,TRBV6-5
ASSSLFNNEQF,TRBJ2-1,TRBV6-5
ASSDSGTDTQY,TRBJ2-3,TRBV19
ASSLAGGQRGYT,TRBJ1-2,TRBV5-1
ASHPGPGTEAF,TRBJ1-1,TRBV9
ASSLNPDRGRETQY,TRBJ2-5,TRBV7-3
ASSLQDRPTYEQY,TRBJ2-7,TRBV7-3
ASSKSAGAEQY,TRBJ2-7,TRBV3-1/TRBV3-2
ASSLGGLAGVTDTQY,TRBJ2-3,TRBV7-3
ASSLFTSRVETQY,TRBJ2-5,TRBV7-3
ASSRDPTTKTGNTIY,TRBJ1-3,TRBV9
ASSPNGMNTEAF,TRBJ1-1,TRBV18
ASSLYSGGETQY,TRBJ2-5,TRBV5-1
ASSFTRNTEAF,TRBJ1-1,TRBV5-4
ASSSRTGANGELF,TRBJ2-2,TRBV7-9
ASSSRQGWETQY,TRBJ2-5,TRBV7-9
ASSSRPAGGYRNQPQH,TRBJ1-5,TRBV27
SGGQMNTEAF,TRBJ1-1,TRBV29-1
ASSPRDRGNTEAF,TRBJ1-1,TRBV7-8
ATSESDRGKDGYT,TRBJ1-2,TRBV24-1
ASSPDDAGVVSYNEQF,TRBJ2-1,TRBV28
ASSSGATQY,TRBJ2-3,TRBV6-5
ASSLAPQGAGTDTQY,TRBJ2-3,TRBV27
ASSLGEGLGIYNEQF,TRBJ2-1,TRBV11-2
SVRQLNTEAF,TRBJ1-1,TRBV29-1
AWSIAGTGTYNEQF,TRBJ2-1,TRBV30
ASTTVSLAKNIQY,TRBJ2-4,TRBV19
ASSQPRTGFNEKLF,TRBJ1-4,TRBV3-1/TRBV3-2
ASGSGSPYEQY,TRBJ2-7,TRBV7-3
AWSVTGGYGYT,TRBJ1-2,TRBV30
ASSPSQGKGNQPQH,TRBJ1-5,TRBV19
ASSLPIQGINSPLH,TRBJ1-6,TRBV28
ASSGTGGQRGNEQF,TRBJ2-1,TRBV9
ASRTGGTGNTIY,TRBJ1-3,TRBV6-5
ASSFGQAGVGEQY,TRBJ2-7,TRBV28
ASSSLGGQDYGYT,TRBJ1-2,TRBV28
ASSQVAGGTYGYT,TRBJ1-2,TRBV14
ASSYSSGGTYNEQF,TRBJ2-1,TRBV6-2/TRBV6-3
ASAQGQGAPYEQY,TRBJ2-7,TRBV12-5
ASSLGIGRGTSPLH,TRBJ1-6,TRBV5-1
SASSRFYNEQF,TRBJ2-1,TRBV20-1
ASSLTLSGANVLT,TRBJ2-6,TRBV5-1
ASSPLSGYNSPLH,TRBJ1-6,TRBV18
ASSLDGAGLYGYT,TRBJ1-2,TRBV5-1
ASSLSGQTPETQY,TRBJ2-5,TRBV11-3
ATAPGGSRETQY,TRBJ2-5,TRBV28